This TCR beta chain was captured in a study of OX40 agonist ivuxolimab in advanced cancers. In the study overall: Patients received ivuxolimab, an intravenous treatment, every 2 weeks at 0.01 to 10 mg/kg. Three patients responded partially, comprising one with hepatocellular carcinoma and two with cutaneous melanoma.

Germline CDR1 and CDR2: SGHRS and YFSETQ. V was trimmed by 0 bases and J by 5 bases, leaving 11 bases between them. The CDR3 length is 14 residues. It was autoimmune disease history or systemic immunosuppression that excluded patients. This table comes from immunoSEQ multiplex PCR, and its TCRdb copy is limited to in-frame clones, with some not included. The table includes some 66,000 clones, approximately 90% detected once. The sequences come from CD4+ or CD8+ T cells sorted from blood, collected in a trial of the OX40 agonist ivuxolimab. V and J are TRBV5-1 and TRBJ1-1, with D perhaps matching TRBD1 (5 bases). The receptor was derived from an adult with an advanced solid tumor such as melanoma, head and neck, liver or kidney cancer. The CDR3 nucleotides read TGCGCCAGCAGCTTGGGCGGGGGGTGGACTGAAGCTTTCTTT. Translation: CASSLGGGWTEAFF.